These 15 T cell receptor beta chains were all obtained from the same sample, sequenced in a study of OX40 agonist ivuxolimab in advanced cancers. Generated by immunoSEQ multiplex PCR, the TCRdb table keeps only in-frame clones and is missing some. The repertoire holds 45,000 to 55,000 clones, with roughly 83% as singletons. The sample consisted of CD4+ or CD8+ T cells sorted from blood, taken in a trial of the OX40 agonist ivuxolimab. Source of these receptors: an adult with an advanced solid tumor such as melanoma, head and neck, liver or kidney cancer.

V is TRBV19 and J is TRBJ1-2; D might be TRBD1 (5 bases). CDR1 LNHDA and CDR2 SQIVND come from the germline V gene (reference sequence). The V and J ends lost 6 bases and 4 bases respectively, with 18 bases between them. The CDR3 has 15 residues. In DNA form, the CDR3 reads TGTGCCAGTAGGGGGGGTTCCAATGTGGGCTATGGCTACACCTTC. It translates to CASRGGSNVGYGYTF.

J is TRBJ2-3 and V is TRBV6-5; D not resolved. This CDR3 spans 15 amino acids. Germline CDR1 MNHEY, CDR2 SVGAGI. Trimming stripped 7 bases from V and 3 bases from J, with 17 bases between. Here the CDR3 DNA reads TGTGCCAGCAAGCCTGAAGGTGTAAGGACAGATACGCAGTATTTT. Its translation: CASKPEGVRTDTQYF.

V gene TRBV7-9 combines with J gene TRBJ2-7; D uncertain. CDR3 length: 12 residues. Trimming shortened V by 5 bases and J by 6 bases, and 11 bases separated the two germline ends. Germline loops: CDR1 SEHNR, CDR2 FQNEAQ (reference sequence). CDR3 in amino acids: CASSVSTREQYF. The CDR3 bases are TGTGCCAGCAGCGTTTCAACTCGCGAGCAGTACTTC.

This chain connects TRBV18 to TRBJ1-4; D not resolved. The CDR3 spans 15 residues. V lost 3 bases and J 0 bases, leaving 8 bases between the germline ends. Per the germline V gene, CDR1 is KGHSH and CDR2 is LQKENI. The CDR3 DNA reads TGTGCCAGCTCACCTTCGCCAGCAACTAATGAAAAACTGTTTTTT. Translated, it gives CASSPSPATNEKLFF.

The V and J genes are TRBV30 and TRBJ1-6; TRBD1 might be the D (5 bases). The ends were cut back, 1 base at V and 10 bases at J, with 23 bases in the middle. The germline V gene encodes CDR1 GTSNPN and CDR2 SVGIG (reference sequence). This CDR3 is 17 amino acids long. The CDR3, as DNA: TGTGCCTGGAGTGGAGGAACGGGACCTCAATGGGGCTCACCCCTCCACTTT. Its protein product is CAWSGGTGPQWGSPLHF.

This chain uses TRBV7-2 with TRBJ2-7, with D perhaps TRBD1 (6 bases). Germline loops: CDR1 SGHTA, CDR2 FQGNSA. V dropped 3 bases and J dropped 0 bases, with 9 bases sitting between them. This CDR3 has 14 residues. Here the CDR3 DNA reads TGTGCCAGCAGCTTCCAGGGGTTCTCCTACGAGCAGTACTTC. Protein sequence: CASSFQGFSYEQYF.

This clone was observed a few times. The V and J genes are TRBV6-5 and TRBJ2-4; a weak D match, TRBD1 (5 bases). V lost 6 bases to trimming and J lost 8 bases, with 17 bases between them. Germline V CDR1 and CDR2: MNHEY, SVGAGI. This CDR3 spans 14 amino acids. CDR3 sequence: CASSPETRVDIQYF. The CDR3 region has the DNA TGTGCCAGCAGCCCGGAGACCAGGGTTGACATTCAGTACTTC.

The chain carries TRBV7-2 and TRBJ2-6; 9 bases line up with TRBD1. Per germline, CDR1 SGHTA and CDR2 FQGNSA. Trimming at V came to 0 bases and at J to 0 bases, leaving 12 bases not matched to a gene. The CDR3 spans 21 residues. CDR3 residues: CASSLAPPGTGRGSGANVLTF. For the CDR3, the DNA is TGTGCCAGCAGCTTAGCCCCCCCGGGGACAGGGAGGGGCTCTGGGGCCAACGTCCTGACTTTC.

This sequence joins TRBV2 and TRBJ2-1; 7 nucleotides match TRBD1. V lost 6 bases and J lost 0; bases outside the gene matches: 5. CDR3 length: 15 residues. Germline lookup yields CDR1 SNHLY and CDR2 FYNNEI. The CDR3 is CASSLRQGSYNEQFF. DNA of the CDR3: TGTGCCAGCAGCCTTAGACAGGGCTCCTACAATGAGCAGTTCTTC.

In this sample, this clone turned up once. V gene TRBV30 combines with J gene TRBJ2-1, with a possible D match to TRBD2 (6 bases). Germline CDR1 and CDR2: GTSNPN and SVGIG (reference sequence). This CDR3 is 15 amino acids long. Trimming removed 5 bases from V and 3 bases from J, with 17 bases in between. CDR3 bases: TGTGCCTGGGACAACCGGGACTTACACTACAATGAGCAGTTCTTC. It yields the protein CAWDNRDLHYNEQFF.

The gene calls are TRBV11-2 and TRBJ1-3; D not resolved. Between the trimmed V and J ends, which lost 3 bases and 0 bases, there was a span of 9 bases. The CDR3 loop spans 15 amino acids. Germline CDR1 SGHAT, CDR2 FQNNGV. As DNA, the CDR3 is TGTGCCAGCAGCTTTGCAGGAGGCTCTGGAAACACCATATATTTT. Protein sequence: CASSFAGGSGNTIYF.

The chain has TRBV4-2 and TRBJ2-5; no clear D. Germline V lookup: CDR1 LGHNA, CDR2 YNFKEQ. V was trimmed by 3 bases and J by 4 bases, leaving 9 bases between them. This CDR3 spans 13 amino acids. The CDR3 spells CASSHQVGETQYF. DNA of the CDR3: TGTGCCAGCAGCCATCAGGTGGGAGAGACCCAGTACTTC.

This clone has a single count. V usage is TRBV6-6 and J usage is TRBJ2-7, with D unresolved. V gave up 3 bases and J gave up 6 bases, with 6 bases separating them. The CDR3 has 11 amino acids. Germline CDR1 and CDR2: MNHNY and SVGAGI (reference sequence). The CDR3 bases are TGTGCCAGCAGTTATGAAGGCGAGCAGTACTTC. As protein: CASSYEGEQYF.

The CDR3 loop is CASSVEDRAEELFF. CDR3 coding DNA: TGTGCCAGCAGCGTAGAGGACAGGGCGGAGGAGCTGTTTTTT. This chain joins TRBV9 and TRBJ2-2, with 8 bases lining up with TRBD1. This CDR3 comprises 14 residues. The V gene's germline CDR1 is SGDLS and CDR2 YYNGEE. Unmatched junction bases numbered 5, after V lost 0 bases and J lost 10 bases.

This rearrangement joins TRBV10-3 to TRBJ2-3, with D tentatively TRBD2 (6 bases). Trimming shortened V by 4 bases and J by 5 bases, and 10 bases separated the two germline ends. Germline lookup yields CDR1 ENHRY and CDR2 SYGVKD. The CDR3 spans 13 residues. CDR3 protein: CAISGGAGDTQYF. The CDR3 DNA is TGTGCCATCAGTGGCGGGGCGGGAGATACGCAGTATTTT.